This TCR beta chain was recovered during a study of tumor-infiltrating lymphocytes in primary liver carcinoma. Turning to the study itself: Patients included men and women of 30 to 69 years. The tumors ranged from roughly 4.2 to 11 cm across and fell within stage T1-T3 N0M0. Whole-study findings and limits: For tumor-adjacent and tumor-blood pairs, overlap was less than that seen for tumor region pairs.

Without any cell sorting, about 18-30 mg of bulk tissue yielded co-extracted RNA and DNA. Turning to this clonotype: Its specificity is not known. An end of the junction does not agree with germline; a read error may underlie this.

Priming with a constant-region primer yielded TCR beta cDNA from about 450 ng total RNA. Three nested multiplex PCR rounds, a slightly modified ARM-PCR, produced the libraries for TCR beta. Amplification in the first two PCR rounds was performed using TRBV1-TRBV30 forward primers and a C-beta reverse primer for about 10 cycles each. Each CDR3 protein gets one entry after TCRdb re-called the multiplex PCR reads with MiXCR. The table has tens of thousands of distinct CDR3 sequences, roughly two thirds seen once. Germline lookup yields CDR1 SGHDN and CDR2 FVKESK. This CDR3 contains 16 residues. The sequenced sample was liver tumor tissue from sampling region 4. As to subset: tumor region T4, right-lateral pole. The TCR was taken from an older woman with primary liver carcinoma and hepatitis B virus infection. The chain couples TRBV14 to TRBJ1-2, with 8 bases fitting TRBD1. The CDR3 DNA follows: TGTGCCAGCAGTCCATACGAGCAGGGGGCCGACTATGGCTACACGTTC. Amino acids: CASSPYEQGADYGYTF.